Below are 23 T cell receptor beta chains sequenced from a single sample in a study of breast tumors, draining lymph nodes, adjacent tissues. The lymph nodes were axillary draining lymph nodes from breast cancer patients. One entry per CDR3 protein, called by TCRdb with MiXCR from the multiplex PCR reads. Of around 130,000 distinct CDR3 sequences in the sample, around a third were seen once. The material sequenced was axillary lymph node tissue. Every receptor here comes from a female donor with breast cancer. Some clones in this sample may be carry-over from other donors' samples.

This clonotype was detected ten times or more. V usage is TRBV10-2 and J usage is TRBJ2-2; either TRBD1 or TRBD2 may supply D (5 bases each). Germline V gives CDR1 WSHSY, CDR2 SAAADI. V was shortened by 0 bases and J by 5 bases, with 13 bases between the two germline ends. The CDR3 covers 16 residues. CDR3 sequence: CASSESGDSRTGELFF. In DNA form, the CDR3 reads TGCGCCAGCAGTGAGTCGGGAGACAGCCGGACCGGGGAGCTGTTTTTT.

Ten or more counts support this clonotype. The CDR3 DNA reads as TGTGCCAGCAGCCGCAGGGGAATAGGAGAGACCCAGTACTTC. This sequence encodes CASSRRGIGETQYF. The rearrangement links TRBV27 to TRBJ2-5; TRBD1 might be the D (6 bases). CDR1 and CDR2 from the germline V gene are MNHEY and SMNVEV (reference sequence). The CDR3 covers 14 residues. V gave up 6 bases and J gave up 4 bases, with 15 bases separating them.

Many counts were recorded for this clonotype. The V gene is TRBV9, the J gene TRBJ2-3; D unresolved. This CDR3 spans 13 amino acids. Germline values: CDR1 SGDLS, CDR2 YYNGEE. The V end was cut by 4 bases, the J end by 6 bases, with 12 bases between. The CDR3 loop reads CASSTRSGDTQYF. In nucleotides, the CDR3 is TGTGCCAGCAGCACCAGAAGTGGGGATACGCAGTATTTT. Supplemented by reference TRBV9 and TRBJ2-3, the full variable domain reads DSGVTQTPKHLITATGQRVTLRCSPRSGDLSVYWYQQSLDQGLQFLIQYYNGEERAKGNILERFSAQQFPDLHSELNLSSLELGDSALYFCASSTRSGDTQYFGPGTRLTVL.

This clonotype was detected many times. V is TRBV6-6 and J is TRBJ2-1, with 11 bases matching TRBD2. Germline lookup yields CDR1 MNHNY and CDR2 SVGAGI (reference sequence). The CDR3 totals 19 residues. With V trimmed by 3 bases and J by 4 bases, 14 bases remained unmatched. Here the CDR3 reads CASSYSTSGARSVYNEQFF. The CDR3 DNA reads TGTGCCAGCAGTTATTCGACTAGCGGGGCCCGCTCAGTATACAATGAGCAGTTCTTC.

V is TRBV6-6 and J is TRBJ1-6; D gene ambiguous. V lost 3 bases and J lost 6, with 12 bases in between. CDR1 is MNHNY and CDR2 is SVGAGI in the germline V gene (reference sequence). There are 15 residues in the CDR3. The CDR3 DNA is TGTGCCAGCAGTTATGGGCAGACCTGTAATTCACCCCTCCACTTT. Encoded protein: CASSYGQTCNSPLHF.

With regard to this clonotype: A much bigger clone sits one base away, suggesting this may be a read error. The V gene is TRBV12-3 or TRBV12-4, the J gene TRBJ2-4; D is uncertain. The CDR3 is 14 amino acids. The CDR3 DNA follows: TGTGCCAGCAGCCGAGACTGGGCCAAAAACGTTCAGTACTTC. It encodes CASSRDWAKNVQYF.

This clonotype was detected many times. A much more abundant neighbour one base away suggests this may be a read error. The conserved final phenylalanine or tryptophan is absent from the CDR3, which likely points to a read error. The genes are TRBV20-1 and TRBJ2-5; D ambiguous. There are 10 residues in the CDR3. The V end lost 5 bases, the J end lost 2 bases, and 3 bases lay between the germline ends. Per the germline V gene, CDR1 is DFQATT and CDR2 is SNEGSKA (reference sequence). CDR3 DNA: TGCAGTGCTCGACAAGAGACCCAGTACTCC. This translates into CSARQETQYS.

On this clonotype: A read error may explain this, as a much larger clone is one base away. The rearrangement joins TRBV6-6 to TRBJ1-4, with a weak D call TRBD1 (5 bases). The CDR3 is 15 residues long. Trimming removed 5 bases from V and 2 bases from J, with 12 bases in between. Germline V gives CDR1 MNHNY, CDR2 SVGAGI (reference sequence). Written as DNA, the CDR3 is TGTGCCAGCAGTCACGCAGGGTCTACTAATGAAAAACTGTTTTTT. It translates to CASSHAGSTNEKLFF.

This clonotype was recorded at least ten times. The chain combines TRBV3-1 with TRBJ1-4, with TRBD1 identical over 10 bases. CDR3 size: 15 residues. The germline V gene encodes CDR1 LGHDT and CDR2 YNNKEL (reference sequence). The trim removed 4 bases at V and 4 bases at J, leaving 3 bases unmatched. The CDR3 DNA sequence: TGTGCCAGCAGCCTGTGGGACAGGGGTAATGAAAAACTGTTTTTT. Its protein is CASSLWDRGNEKLFF.

A note on this clonotype: A much larger clone is a single base away; this may be a read error. The V gene is TRBV6-1, the J gene TRBJ2-5; no firm D call. Germline CDR1 and CDR2: MNHNS and SASEGT. V was shortened by 6 bases and J by 3 bases, with 5 bases between the two germline ends. The CDR3 runs 11 residues. DNA of the CDR3: TGTGCCAGCAGGCCCAAAGAGACCCAGTACTTC. Protein: CASRPKETQYF.

Of note for this clonotype: This is likely a read error, given that the CDR3 carries no conserved phenylalanine or tryptophan at its end. The chain employs TRBV7-8 and TRBJ1-1, with D unresolved. Looked up from germline, CDR1 is SGHVS and CDR2 is FQNEAQ. Trimming removed 2 bases at V and 5 bases at J, with 15 bases between. This CDR3 has 15 residues. The CDR3 loop reads CASSLNSVARTEAFL. The DNA of the CDR3 is TGTGCCAGCAGCTTAAACTCGGTGGCGAGGACTGAAGCTTTCCTT.

In the case of this clonotype: One junction end disagrees with the germline gene, perhaps due to a read error. The V gene is TRBV20-1, the J gene TRBJ2-3, with D possibly matching TRBD1 (5 bases). CDR1 and CDR2 (germline): DFQATT, SNEGSKA (reference sequence). This CDR3 has 13 amino acids. In DNA form, the CDR3 reads TGCAGTACGAAGACAGAAAGCACAGATACGCAGTACTTT. Its protein is CSTKTESTDTQYF.

There are many counts of this clonotype. The V gene is TRBV30, the J gene TRBJ1-6; no definite D call. Per the germline V gene, CDR1 is GTSNPN and CDR2 is SVGIG (reference sequence). The CDR3 totals 15 residues. V was pared by 2 bases and J by 0 bases, with 8 bases between. The CDR3 nucleotides read TGTGCCTGGAGTAACCCGAGCTCCTATAATTCACCCCTCCACTTT. It is translated as CAWSNPSSYNSPLHF.

This clonotype was found many times. The rearrangement joins TRBV7-9 to TRBJ2-5; 7 bases fit TRBD1. The CDR3 is 16 residues long. The V and J ends lost 5 bases and 2 bases, in that order; junction bases with no gene match: 11. The V gene's germline CDR1 is SEHNR and CDR2 FQNEAQ (reference sequence). The CDR3 sequence: CASSQYRGRRQETQYF. As DNA, the CDR3 is TGTGCCAGCAGCCAATACAGGGGACGGAGGCAAGAGACCCAGTACTTC.

V gene TRBV6-2 or TRBV6-3 combines with J gene TRBJ1-5; 9 nucleotides agree with TRBD1. The CDR3 totals 18 residues. Trimming took 5 bases from V and 0 from J; bases not matched to a gene: 11. Germline assignment: CDR1 MNHEY and CDR2 SVGEGT. The CDR3 nucleotides are TGTGCCAGCAGTCAACCGGGACAGGGTTTCGGTAGCAATCAGCCCCAGCATTTT. Translating gives CASSQPGQGFGSNQPQHF.

Only a few counts were recorded for this clonotype. This chain connects TRBV12-3 or TRBV12-4 to TRBJ1-1; the match to TRBD1 covers 7 bases. This CDR3 region has 13 residues. V gave up 6 bases and J gave up 10 bases; unmatched junction bases: 11. CDR3 sequence (DNA): TGTGCCAGCAGCCCTGGGAGGGGGCGTCTAGCTTTCTTT. Translated, it gives CASSPGRGRLAFF.

The rearrangement links TRBV11-2 to TRBJ1-1; D possibly corresponds to TRBD1 (6 bases). Germline CDR1 SGHAT, CDR2 FQNNGV. V was trimmed by 5 bases and J by 8 bases, leaving 15 bases between them. The CDR3 contains 13 residues. This chain's CDR3 is CASSGGGNPEAFF. Written as DNA, the CDR3 is TGTGCCAGCAGCGGAGGGGGAAACCCGGAAGCTTTCTTT.

V gene TRBV11-1 combines with J gene TRBJ1-4, with D perhaps TRBD1 (5 bases). The V end lost 7 bases, the J end lost 8 bases, and 14 bases lay between the germline ends. Germline CDR1 SGHAT, CDR2 FQDESV (reference sequence). CDR3 length: 13 amino acids. The CDR3 DNA reads TGTGCCAGCATCGCGGCAGGACAAGAAAAACTGTTTTTT. This encodes CASIAAGQEKLFF.

At least ten counts were recorded for this clonotype. The chain employs TRBV27 and TRBJ1-4, with D possibly being TRBD1 (5 bases). The V gene's germline CDR1 is MNHEY and CDR2 SMNVEV (reference sequence). The CDR3 has 16 residues. The V and J ends lost 7 bases and 5 bases respectively, with 20 bases between them. CDR3 in DNA: TGTGCCAGCACCTCCGTCGGGGCCCAGGCCAATGAAAAACTGTTTTTT. This codes for CASTSVGAQANEKLFF.

This clonotype was picked up many times. The CDR3 reads CASSSPGQAPYPYTF. The CDR3 bases are TGTGCCAGCAGTTCTCCCGGACAGGCCCCTTATCCCTACACCTTC. V usage is TRBV28 and J usage is TRBJ1-2, with 7 bases that match TRBD1. Germline V gene data show CDR1 as MDHEN and CDR2 as SYDVKM. This CDR3 is 15 amino acids long. With V trimmed by 4 bases and J by 10 bases, 15 bases remained unmatched.

This clonotype came up a few times. The chain employs TRBV20-1 and TRBJ1-1; no clear D gene. The germline CDR1 and CDR2 sequences are DFQATT and SNEGSKA (reference sequence). This CDR3 has 12 residues. V gave up 3 bases and J gave up 1 base, with 6 bases separating them. The CDR3 loop is CSARDPNTEAFF. The CDR3 DNA reads as TGCAGTGCTAGGGACCCGAACACTGAAGCTTTCTTT.

On this clonotype: This may stem from a read error, because a much larger clone lies one nucleotide away. Since no conserved phenylalanine or tryptophan closes the CDR3, a read error is the likely cause. This rearrangement joins TRBV19 to TRBJ2-1; no clear D. Deletions cut 3 bases from V and 3 bases from J, with 15 bases between. The CDR3 has 16 amino acids. Per germline, CDR1 LNHDA and CDR2 SQIVND (reference sequence). The CDR3, as DNA: TGTGCCAGTAGTATGTCAGGAATTAACGACTACAATGAGCAGTTCTCC. Amino acid sequence: CASSMSGINDYNEQFS.

At least ten counts were recorded for this clonotype. The chain is built from TRBV18 and TRBJ1-2; 9 bases fit TRBD1. Unmatched junction bases numbered 5, after V lost 3 bases and J lost 3 bases. Germline CDR1 is KGHSH and CDR2 is LQKENI. This CDR3 has 15 amino acids. The chain's CDR3 is CASSPGQGLDYGYTF. The DNA for the CDR3 is TGTGCCAGCTCACCGGGACAGGGCTTGGACTATGGCTACACCTTC.